This T cell receptor (beta chain) was sequenced during a study of neoadjuvant anti-PD-1 for oral cavity cancer. Study as a whole: Nivolumab at 3 mg/kg was mostly given biweekly, three to four doses, pre-surgery.

Sequencing was performed with immunoSEQ multiplex PCR; in TCRdb, only in-frame clones are kept and a portion is missing. This repertoire shows about 81,000 clones, less than 85% found once; its top ten account for over 2.5%. CDR1 and CDR2 from the germline V gene are SGHRS and YFSETQ. J lost 5 bases, V lost 6 bases, and 9 bases had no gene match. This CDR3 spans 14 amino acids. The V and J genes are TRBV5-1 and TRBJ2-5; 8 bases are a match to TRBD2. This sample comprised PBMCs, obtained before nivolumab (anti-PD-1) treatment. This receptor was obtained from a person aged 35-80 years with oral cavity squamous cell carcinoma. The CDR3 region is CASKSGGPDETQYF. CDR3 nucleotides: TGCGCCAGCAAATCGGGAGGGCCGGATGAGACCCAGTACTTC.